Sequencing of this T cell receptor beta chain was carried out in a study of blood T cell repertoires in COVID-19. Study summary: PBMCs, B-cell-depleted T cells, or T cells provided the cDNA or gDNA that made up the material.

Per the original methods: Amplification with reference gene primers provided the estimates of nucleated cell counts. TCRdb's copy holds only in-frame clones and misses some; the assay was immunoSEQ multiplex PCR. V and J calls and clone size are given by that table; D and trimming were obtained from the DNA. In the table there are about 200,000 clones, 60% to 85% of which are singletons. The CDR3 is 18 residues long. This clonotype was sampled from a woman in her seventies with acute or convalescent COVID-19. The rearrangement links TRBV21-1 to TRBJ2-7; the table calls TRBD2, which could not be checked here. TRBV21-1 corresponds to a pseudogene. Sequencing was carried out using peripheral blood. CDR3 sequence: CASSKGKRGAPNLYEQYV. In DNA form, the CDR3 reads TGTGCCAGCAGCAAAGGCAAGCGGGGGGCGCCGAACTTATACGAGCAGTACGTC.